The clone carrying this T cell receptor beta chain was detected only a few times. Trimming cost V 2 bases and J 1 base; bases outside gene matches: 2. Germline V lookup: CDR1 SGDLS, CDR2 YYNGEE. CDR3 size: 14 residues. Next came a second PCR, run for about 7 to 11 cycles, which used a sample-barcoded 5' primer along with a J-beta primer mix. Every cDNA was tagged by a template-switch adaptor with 12 random nucleotides. One entry per CDR3 protein results from TCRdb running MiXCR on the 5' RACE reads. The sample lists about 680,000 distinct CDR3 sequences, around 45% seen once, with about a third in the top ten. The sample belongs to a study of blood T cells in healthy people across ages. In the study overall: Template switching recovered approximately one barcoded beta molecule for every two T cells.

Donation came from healthy Caucasian individuals in Russia who were aged 6 to 90. The draw of peripheral blood yielded roughly 9.1 milliliters from each donor. The J gene is TRBJ1-1, the V gene TRBV9; 7 bases are shared with TRBD1. Sample: blood. This clonotype was obtained from a woman aged 60-75 years in good health. In DNA, the CDR3 is TGTGCCAGCAGCGTCGGGACAGCGAACACTGAAGCTTTCTTT. It specifies CASSVGTANTEAFF.